This T cell receptor beta chain was retrieved from a study of blood T cell repertoires in COVID-19. Study background: Italy, Spain and the United States were the sources of the convalescent and acute COVID-19 samples. In each case, the material was cDNA or gDNA derived from T cells, B-cell-depleted T cells, or PBMCs.

Per the authors' pipeline: Amplification of reference gene primers was used by the study to estimate nucleated cell counts. Measured with immunoSEQ multiplex PCR; TCRdb has only the in-frame clones, and not every one. V, J and clone size derive from that table, while D and trimming were established from the DNA sequence. Here the sample spans approximately 280,000 clones, 86% being singletons. Participants' reported clinical history set cohort assignment. The germline V gene has CDR1 LGHDT and CDR2 YNNKEL (reference sequence). V was cut by 0 bases and J by 8 bases, with 9 bases left in between. The CDR3 is made up of 13 amino acids.

The chain recombines TRBV3-1 (or the pseudogene TRBV3-2) with TRBJ2-3, with a tentative D call TRBD2 (7 bases). The clonotype comes from a woman aged 18-29 years who had recovered from COVID-19. Input material: PBMCs or T cells enriched from blood (not recorded which). The CDR3 is CASSQDRGGTQYF. CDR3 bases: TGTGCCAGCAGCCAAGATAGGGGGGGTACGCAGTATTTT.